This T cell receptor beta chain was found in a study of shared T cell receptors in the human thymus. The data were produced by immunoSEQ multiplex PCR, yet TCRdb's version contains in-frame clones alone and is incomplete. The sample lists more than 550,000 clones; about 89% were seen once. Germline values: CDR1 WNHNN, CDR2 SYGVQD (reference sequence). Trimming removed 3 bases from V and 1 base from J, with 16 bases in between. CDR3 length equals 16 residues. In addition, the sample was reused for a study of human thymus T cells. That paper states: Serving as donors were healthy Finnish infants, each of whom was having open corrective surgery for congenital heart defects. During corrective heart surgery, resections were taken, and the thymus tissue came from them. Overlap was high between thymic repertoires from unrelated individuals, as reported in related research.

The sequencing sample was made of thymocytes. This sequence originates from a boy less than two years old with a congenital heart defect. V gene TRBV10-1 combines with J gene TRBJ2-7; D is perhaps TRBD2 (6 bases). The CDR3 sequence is CASSEIAGSPSYEQYF. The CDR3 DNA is TGCGCCAGCAGTGAAATTGCGGGGTCCCCTTCCTACGAGCAGTACTTC.